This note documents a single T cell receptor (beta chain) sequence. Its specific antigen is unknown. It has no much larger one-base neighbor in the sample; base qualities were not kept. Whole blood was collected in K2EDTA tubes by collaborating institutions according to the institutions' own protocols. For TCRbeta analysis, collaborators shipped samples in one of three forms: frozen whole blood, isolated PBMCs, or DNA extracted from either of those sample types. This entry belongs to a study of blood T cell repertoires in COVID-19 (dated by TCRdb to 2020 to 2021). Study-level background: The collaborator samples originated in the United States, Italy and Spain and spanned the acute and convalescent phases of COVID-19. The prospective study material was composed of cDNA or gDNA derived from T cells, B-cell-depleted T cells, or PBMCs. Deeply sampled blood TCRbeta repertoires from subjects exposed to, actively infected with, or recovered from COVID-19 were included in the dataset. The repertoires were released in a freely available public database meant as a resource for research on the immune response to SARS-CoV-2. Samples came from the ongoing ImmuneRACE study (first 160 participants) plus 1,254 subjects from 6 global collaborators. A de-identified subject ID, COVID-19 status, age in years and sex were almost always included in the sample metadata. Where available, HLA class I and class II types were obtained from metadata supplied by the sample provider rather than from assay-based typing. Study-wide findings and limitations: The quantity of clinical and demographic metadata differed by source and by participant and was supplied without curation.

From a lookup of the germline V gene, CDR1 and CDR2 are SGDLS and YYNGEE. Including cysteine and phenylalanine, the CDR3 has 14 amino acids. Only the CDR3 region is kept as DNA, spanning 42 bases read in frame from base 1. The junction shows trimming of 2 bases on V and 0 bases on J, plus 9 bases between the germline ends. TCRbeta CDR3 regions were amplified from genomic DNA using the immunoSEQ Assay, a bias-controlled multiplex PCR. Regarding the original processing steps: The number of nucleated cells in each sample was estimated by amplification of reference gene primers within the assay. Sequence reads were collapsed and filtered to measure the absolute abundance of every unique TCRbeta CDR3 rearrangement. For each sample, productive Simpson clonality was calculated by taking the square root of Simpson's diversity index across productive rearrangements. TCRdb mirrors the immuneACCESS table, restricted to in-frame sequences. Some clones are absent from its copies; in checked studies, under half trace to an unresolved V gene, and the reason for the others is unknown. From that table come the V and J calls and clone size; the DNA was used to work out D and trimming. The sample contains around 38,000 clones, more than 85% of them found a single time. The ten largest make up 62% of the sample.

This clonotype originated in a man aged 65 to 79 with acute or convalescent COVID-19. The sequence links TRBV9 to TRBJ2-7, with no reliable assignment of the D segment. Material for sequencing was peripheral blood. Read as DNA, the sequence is TGTGCCAGCAGCGTTAGAGCGACCTCCTACGAGCAGTACTTC. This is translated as CASSVRATSYEQYF.